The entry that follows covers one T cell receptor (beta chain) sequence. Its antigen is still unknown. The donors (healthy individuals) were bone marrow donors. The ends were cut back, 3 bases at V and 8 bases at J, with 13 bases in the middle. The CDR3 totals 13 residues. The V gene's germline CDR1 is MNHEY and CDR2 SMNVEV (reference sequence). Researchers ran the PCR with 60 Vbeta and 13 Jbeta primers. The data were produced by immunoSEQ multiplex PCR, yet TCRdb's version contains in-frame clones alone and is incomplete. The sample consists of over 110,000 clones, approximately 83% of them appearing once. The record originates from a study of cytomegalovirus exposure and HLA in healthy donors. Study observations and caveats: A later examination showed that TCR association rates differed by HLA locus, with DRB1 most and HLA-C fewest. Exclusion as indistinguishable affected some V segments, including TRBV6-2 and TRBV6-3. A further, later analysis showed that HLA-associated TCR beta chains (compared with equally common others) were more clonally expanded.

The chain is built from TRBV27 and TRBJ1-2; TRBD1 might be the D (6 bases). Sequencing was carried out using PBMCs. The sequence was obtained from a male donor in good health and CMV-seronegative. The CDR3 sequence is CASSLGRGGGYTF. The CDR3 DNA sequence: TGTGCCAGCAGTTTGGGCAGGGGCGGGGGCTACACCTTC.